This TCR beta chain was sequenced in a study of cytomegalovirus exposure and HLA in healthy donors. Use of 60 Vbeta and 13 Jbeta primers characterized the PCR. Profiling relied on immunoSEQ multiplex PCR, and the TCRdb table lists in-frame clones only, not all of them. The sample carries some 150,000 clones, about 70% recorded once. This clone was found a few times. Its specificity is unknown. CDR1 LNHDA and CDR2 SQIVND come from the germline V gene (reference sequence). Trimming took 8 bases from V and 1 from J; bases not matched to a gene: 12. The CDR3 contains 16 residues. Study-level results: Some public TCRs appeared in many individuals, while most sequences were rare.

The receptor's source is a man aged 18 to 30 in good health and CMV-seronegative. The chain is built from TRBV19 and TRBJ1-1; 8 positions match TRBD1. Sequenced material: PBMCs. CDR3: CASSRGLGDSNTEAFF. The CDR3 DNA sequence: TGTGCCAGTTCCAGGGGGCTCGGAGATTCGAACACTGAAGCTTTCTTT.